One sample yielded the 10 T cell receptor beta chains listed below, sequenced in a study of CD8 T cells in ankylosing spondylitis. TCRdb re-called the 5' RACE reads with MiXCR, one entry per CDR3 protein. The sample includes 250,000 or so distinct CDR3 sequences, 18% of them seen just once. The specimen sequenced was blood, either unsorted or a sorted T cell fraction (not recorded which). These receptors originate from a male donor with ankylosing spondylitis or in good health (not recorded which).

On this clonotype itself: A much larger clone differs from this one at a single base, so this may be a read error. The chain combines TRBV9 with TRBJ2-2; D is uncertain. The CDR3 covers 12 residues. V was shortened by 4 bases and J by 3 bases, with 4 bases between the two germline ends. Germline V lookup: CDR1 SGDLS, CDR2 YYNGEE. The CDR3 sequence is CASSPDTGELFF. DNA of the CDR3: TGTGCCAGCAGCCCCGACACCGGGGAGCTGTTTTTT.

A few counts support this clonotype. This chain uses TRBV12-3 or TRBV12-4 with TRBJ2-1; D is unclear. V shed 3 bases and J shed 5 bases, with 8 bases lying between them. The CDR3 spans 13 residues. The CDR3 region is CASSLGSNNEQFF. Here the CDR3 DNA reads TGTGCCAGCAGTTTGGGCAGCAACAATGAGCAGTTCTTC.

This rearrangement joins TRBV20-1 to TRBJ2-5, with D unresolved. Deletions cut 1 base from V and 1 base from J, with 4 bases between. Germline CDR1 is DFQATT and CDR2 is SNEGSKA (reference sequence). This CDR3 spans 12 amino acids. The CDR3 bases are TGCAGTGCTAGAGCCAGCCAAGAGACCCAGTACTTC. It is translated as CSARASQETQYF.

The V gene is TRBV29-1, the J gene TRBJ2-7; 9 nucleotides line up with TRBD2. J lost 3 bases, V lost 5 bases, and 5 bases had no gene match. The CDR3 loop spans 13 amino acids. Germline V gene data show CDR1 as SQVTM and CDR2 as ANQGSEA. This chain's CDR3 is CSVRLAVNYEQYF. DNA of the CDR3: TGCAGCGTTCGACTAGCGGTTAACTACGAGCAGTACTTC.

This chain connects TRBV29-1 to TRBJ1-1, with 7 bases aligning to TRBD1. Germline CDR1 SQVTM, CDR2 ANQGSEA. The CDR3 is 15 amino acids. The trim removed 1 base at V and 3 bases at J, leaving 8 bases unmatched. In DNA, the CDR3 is TGCAGCGTTGAAGGTTGGAGACAGGGAGACACTGAAGCTTTCTTT. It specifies CSVEGWRQGDTEAFF.

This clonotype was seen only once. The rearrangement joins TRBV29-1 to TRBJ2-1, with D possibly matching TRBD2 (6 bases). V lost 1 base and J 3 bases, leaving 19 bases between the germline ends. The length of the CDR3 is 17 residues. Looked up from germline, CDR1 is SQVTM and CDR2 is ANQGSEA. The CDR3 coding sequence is TGCAGCGTTGAAGGGGAGATGGAGGGGCAGAGCTACAATGAGCAGTTCTTC. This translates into CSVEGEMEGQSYNEQFF.

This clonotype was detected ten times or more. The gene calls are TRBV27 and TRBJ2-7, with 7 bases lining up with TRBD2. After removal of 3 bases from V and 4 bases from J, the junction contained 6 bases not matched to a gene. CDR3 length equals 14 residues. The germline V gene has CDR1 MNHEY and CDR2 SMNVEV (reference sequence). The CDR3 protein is CASSFRRGTYEQYF. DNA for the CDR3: TGTGCCAGCAGTTTTCGGCGGGGGACTTACGAGCAGTACTTC.

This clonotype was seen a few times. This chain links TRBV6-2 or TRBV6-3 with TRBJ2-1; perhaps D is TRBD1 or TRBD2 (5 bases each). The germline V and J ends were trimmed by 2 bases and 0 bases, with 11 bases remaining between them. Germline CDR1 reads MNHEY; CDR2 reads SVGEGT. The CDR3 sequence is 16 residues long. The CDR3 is CASSYHGASSYNEQFF. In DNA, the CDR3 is TGTGCCAGCAGTTACCACGGGGCTTCCTCCTACAATGAGCAGTTCTTC.

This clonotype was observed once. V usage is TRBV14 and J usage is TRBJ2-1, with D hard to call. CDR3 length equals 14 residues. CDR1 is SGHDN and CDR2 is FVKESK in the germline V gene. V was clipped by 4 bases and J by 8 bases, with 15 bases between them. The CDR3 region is CASSRAGPQDEQFF. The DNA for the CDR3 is TGTGCCAGCAGCCGAGCCGGACCACAAGATGAGCAGTTCTTC.

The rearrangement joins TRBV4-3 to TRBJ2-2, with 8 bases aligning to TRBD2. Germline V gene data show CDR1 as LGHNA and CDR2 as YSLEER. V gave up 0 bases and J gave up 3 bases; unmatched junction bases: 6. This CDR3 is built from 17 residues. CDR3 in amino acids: CASSQDRRAGDTGELFF. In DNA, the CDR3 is TGCGCCAGCAGCCAAGATAGGAGAGCGGGGGACACCGGGGAGCTGTTTTTT.